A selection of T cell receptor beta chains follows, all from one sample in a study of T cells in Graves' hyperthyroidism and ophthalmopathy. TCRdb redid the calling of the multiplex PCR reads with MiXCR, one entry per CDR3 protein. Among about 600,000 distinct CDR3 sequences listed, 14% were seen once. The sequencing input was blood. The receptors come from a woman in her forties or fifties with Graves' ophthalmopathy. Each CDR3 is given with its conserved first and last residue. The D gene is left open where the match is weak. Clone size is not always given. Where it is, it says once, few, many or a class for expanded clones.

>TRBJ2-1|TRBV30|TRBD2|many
TGTGCCTGTATTAGCGGGAGGGCCTTCGGGGAGCAGTTCTTC
CACISGRAFGEQFF
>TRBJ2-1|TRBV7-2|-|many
TGTGCCAGCAGCTTAGTACCGGGTAGGTCCTACAATGAGCAGTTCTTC
CASSLVPGRSYNEQFF
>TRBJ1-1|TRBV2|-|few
TGTGCCAGCAGCCGGAAATTGGACACTGAAGCTTTCTTT
CASSRKLDTEAFF
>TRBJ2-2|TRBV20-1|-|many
TGCAGTGCAAACCGACGTACCTCGAACACCGGGGAGCTGTTTTTT
CSANRRTSNTGELFF
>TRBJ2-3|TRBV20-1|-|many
TGCAGTGCAAGTAACACAGATACGCAGTATTTT
CSASNTDTQYF
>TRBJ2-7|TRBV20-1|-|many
TGCAGTGCTAGACACCTCTCCTACGAGCAGTACTTC
CSARHLSYEQYF
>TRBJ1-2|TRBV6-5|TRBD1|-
TGTGCCAGCAGTTACCCGGGACAGGGGGGATATGGCTACACCTTC
CASSYPGQGGYGYTF
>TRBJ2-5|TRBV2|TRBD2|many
TGTGCCAGCAACCCCTCACTAGCGGGAGGGTCAGAGACCCAGTACTTC
CASNPSLAGGSETQYF
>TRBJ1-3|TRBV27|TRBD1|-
TGTGCCAGCAGTAAGAGACAGGGGAGTATGGGGGCTGGAAACACCATATATTTT
CASSKRQGSMGAGNTIYF
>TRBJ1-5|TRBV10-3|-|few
TGTGCCATCAGTGGGAACCGGGGCCCAGATCAGCCCCAGCATTTT
CAISGNRGPDQPQHF
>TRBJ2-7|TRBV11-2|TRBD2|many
TGTGCCAGCAGCTTATGGACTAGCGGGAAGGTGAGCTCCTACGAGCAGTACTTC
CASSLWTSGKVSSYEQYF
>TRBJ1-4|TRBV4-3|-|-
TGCGCCAGCAGCCAAGCCCGGGAGACAACTAATGAAAAACTGTTTTTT
CASSQARETTNEKLFF
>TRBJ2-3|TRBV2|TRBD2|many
TGTGCCAGCAGTGTAACGGGAGGCTCGGATACGCAGTATTTT
CASSVTGGSDTQYF
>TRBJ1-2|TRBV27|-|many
TGTGCCAGCACCCCAAGAGGCAGTGGGGGCTACACCTTC
CASTPRGSGGYTF
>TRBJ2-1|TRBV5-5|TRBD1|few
TGTGCCAGCAGCGCGGGACAGGGGGCGGTTGAGCAGTTCTTC
CASSAGQGAVEQFF
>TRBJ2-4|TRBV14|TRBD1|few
TGTGCCAGCAGCCCCCAGGACAGGGTCGAAAACATTCAGTACTTC
CASSPQDRVENIQYF
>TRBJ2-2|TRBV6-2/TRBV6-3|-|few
TGTGCCAGCAGTTACGGTCGGGAGTGGGACACCGGGGAGCTGTTTTTT
CASSYGREWDTGELFF
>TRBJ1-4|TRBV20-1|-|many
TGCAGTGCTAGACAGGGCAGGTGGTCTGCTAATGAAAAACTGTTTTTT
CSARQGRWSANEKLFF
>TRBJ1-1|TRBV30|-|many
TGTGCCTGGAGTGTATGGGGGGCCCGGAACACTGAAGCTTTCTTT
CAWSVWGARNTEAFF
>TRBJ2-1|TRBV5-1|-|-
TGCGCCAGCGGTCCCCTGAGGGTAGCGGACAATGAGCAGTTCTTC
CASGPLRVADNEQFF
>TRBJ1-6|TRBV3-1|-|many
TGTGCCAGCAGCCCAGGCAGCTCCTATAATTCACCCCTCCACTTT
CASSPGSSYNSPLHF
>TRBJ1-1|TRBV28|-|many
TGTGCCAGCCGAACGGGGGCTGAAGCTTTCTTT
CASRTGAEAFF
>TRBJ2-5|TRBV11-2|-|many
TGTGCCAGCAGCACTCGACAGGAGGCCTTGGGGGCCCAGTACTTC
CASSTRQEALGAQYF
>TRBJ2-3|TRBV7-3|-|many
TGTGCCAGCAGGGGGGATAGCACAGATACGCAGTATTTT
CASRGDSTDTQYF
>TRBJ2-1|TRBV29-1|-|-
TGCAGCGCCTCTTTCAGATACAATGAGCAGTTCTTC
CSASFRYNEQFF
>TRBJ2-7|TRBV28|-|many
TGTGCCAGCAGTTTACTGAGCTACGAGCAGTACTTC
CASSLLSYEQYF
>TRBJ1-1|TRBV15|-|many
TGTGCCACCAGCAGAGAAGTTCCGGGGCAGGGGAACACTGAAGCTTTCTTT
CATSREVPGQGNTEAFF
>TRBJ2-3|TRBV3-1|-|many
TGTGCCAGCAGCCAACGACTAGTGTCGACAGATACGCAGTATTTT
CASSQRLVSTDTQYF
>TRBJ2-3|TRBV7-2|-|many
TGTGCCAGCAGCTTAAGGGCGGGACCAAGTCATACGCAGTATTTT
CASSLRAGPSHTQYF
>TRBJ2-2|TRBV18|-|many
TGTGCCAGCTCGCCCTTGGATCAGAACACCGGGGAGCTGTTTTTT
CASSPLDQNTGELFF
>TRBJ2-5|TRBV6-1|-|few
TGTGCCAGCAGTGAAGCATACCGCCAAGAGACCCAGTACTTC
CASSEAYRQETQYF
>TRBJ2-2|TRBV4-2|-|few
TGTGCCAGCAGCCAAGGGAGGCTAGGGCCTGCCACCGGGGAGCTGTTTTTT
CASSQGRLGPATGELFF
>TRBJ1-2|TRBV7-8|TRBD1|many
TGTGCCAGCAGCTCACCGACAGGGTTTAATGGCTACACCTTC
CASSSPTGFNGYTF
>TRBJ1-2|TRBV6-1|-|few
TGTGCCAGCAGCCGATCCGGGGGGTCGGGAGGCTACACCTTC
CASSRSGGSGGYTF
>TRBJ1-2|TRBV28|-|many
TGTGCCAGCAGTTTAGAAGGCAGGCTAAGGTTGGCAGGCTACACCTTC
CASSLEGRLRLAGYTF
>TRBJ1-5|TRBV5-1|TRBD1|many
TGCGCCAGCAGCTCTACAACAGGGGGCGATCAGCCCCAGCATTTT
CASSSTTGGDQPQHF
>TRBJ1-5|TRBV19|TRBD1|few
TGTGCCACGTCAGGGGGCCAGCCCCAGCATTTT
CATSGGQPQHF
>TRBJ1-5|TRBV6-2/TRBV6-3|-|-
TGTGCCAGCAGAGGGATCGGGGGGGGTCAGCCCCAGCATTTT
CASRGIGGGQPQHF
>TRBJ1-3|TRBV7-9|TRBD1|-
TGTGCCAGCAGCCGATACACCGAGAGGGACAGGGAAGGTGGAAACACCATATATTTT
CASSRYTERDREGGNTIYF
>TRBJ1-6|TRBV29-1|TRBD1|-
TGCAGCGTCCGCGGACAGGAGAATTCACCCCTCCACTTT
CSVRGQENSPLHF
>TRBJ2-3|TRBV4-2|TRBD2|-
TGTGCCAGCAGCCAAGACAAAGCGGGAGGAGGCACAGATACGCAGTATTTT
CASSQDKAGGGTDTQYF
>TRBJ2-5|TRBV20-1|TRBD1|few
TGCAGTGCTAATCGGGACAGGGGGGACCAAGAGACCCAGTACTTC
CSANRDRGDQETQYF
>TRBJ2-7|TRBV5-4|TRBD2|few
TGTGCCAGCAGCTGGATTAGCGGGGATTACTCCTATGAGCAGTACTTC
CASSWISGDYSYEQYF
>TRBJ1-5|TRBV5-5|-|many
TGTGCCAGCAGCTTGGTAGACTTGCGCAATCAGCCCCAGCATTTT
CASSLVDLRNQPQHF
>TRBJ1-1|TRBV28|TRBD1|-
TGTGCCAGCAGTTTAGGCCAGGGGGCGGCGGACACTGAAGCTTTCTTT
CASSLGQGAADTEAFF
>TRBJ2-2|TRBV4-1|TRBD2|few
TGCGCCAGCAGCCAAGATTTGTTAGCGGGAGGGCCCTCAACCGGGGAGCTGTTTTTT
CASSQDLLAGGPSTGELFF
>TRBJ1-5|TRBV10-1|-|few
TGCGCCGCACGGAGGGGTGGTAATAGCAATCAGCCCCAGCATTTT
CAARRGGNSNQPQHF
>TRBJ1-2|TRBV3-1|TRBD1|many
TGTGCCAGCAGCCAAGACTGGGCGACAGGGGGACACCATAACTATGGCTACACCTTC
CASSQDWATGGHHNYGYTF
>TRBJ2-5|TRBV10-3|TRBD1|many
TGTGCCATCAGTGAGTCCGGTAGGGCAGGGGGTAACCAAGAGACCCAGTACTTC
CAISESGRAGGNQETQYF
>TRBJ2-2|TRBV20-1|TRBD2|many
TGCAGTGCTAGAGTTGCGCGGGGGATTGGCGGGGAGCTGTTTTTT
CSARVARGIGGELFF
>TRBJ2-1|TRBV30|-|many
TGTGCCTGGAGTACCCTCCGCGGGTATGAGCAGTTCTTC
CAWSTLRGYEQFF